The TCR beta chain under discussion was sequenced for a study of blood T cell repertoires in COVID-19. Study background: Donors in the United States, Italy and Spain gave samples during acute or convalescent COVID-19. PBMCs, B-cell-depleted T cells, or T cells were the source of the cDNA or gDNA that made up the material.

This CDR3 is built from 15 residues. The V gene's germline CDR1 is MNHNY and CDR2 SVGAGI (reference sequence). The trim removed 1 base at V and 9 bases at J, leaving 12 bases unmatched. Authors' analysis steps: Reference gene primer amplification gave estimated nucleated cell counts. Profiled with immunoSEQ multiplex PCR; TCRdb holds only in-frame clones, not every one. V and J calls and clone size are given by that table; D and trimming were obtained from the DNA. Altogether around 100,000 clones are present, around 85% being singletons, with the ten largest covering around 5.5%. The specimen sequenced was peripheral blood. This chain links TRBV6-6 with TRBJ2-7, with 7 bases identical to TRBD1. The source is a woman in her sixties or seventies with COVID-19, enrolled during active disease. The CDR3 protein is CASSYLGQGDKVQYF. DNA of the CDR3: TGTGCCAGCAGTTACTTAGGTCAGGGGGACAAAGTGCAGTACTTC.